These 25 T cell receptor beta chains came from one sample sequenced in a study of CD8 T cells in Susac syndrome. With random hexamers, reverse transcription was performed on about 0.45 to 1 ug of RNA. Using its own MiXCR run on the immunoSEQ multiplex PCR reads, TCRdb lists one record per CDR3 protein. Here the sample spans a few hundred thousand distinct CDR3 sequences, approximately 95% being singletons. Sequencing input: CD4+ T cells from PBMCs. These receptors came from a human donor with multiple sclerosis.

The chain combines TRBV23-1 with TRBJ1-4, with D hard to call. TRBV23-1 is an ORF; its function is uncertain. CDR3 length: 15 amino acids. The V end lost 4 bases, the J end lost 8 bases, and 17 bases lay between the germline ends. The CDR3 protein is CASSPGNTEGEKLFF. DNA of the CDR3: TGCGCCAGCAGTCCCGGGAACACGGAAGGGGAAAAACTGTTTTTT.

V gene TRBV19 combines with J gene TRBJ1-2, with 10 nucleotides matching TRBD1. Germline V gives CDR1 LNHDA, CDR2 SQIVND (reference sequence). The CDR3 is 12 amino acids. The V gene end was trimmed by 9 bases and the J gene end by 6 bases; junction bases not matched to a gene: 4. The DNA for the CDR3 is TGTGCCAGCCTTGGACAGGGGGATGGCTACACCTTC. It translates to CASLGQGDGYTF.

This chain links TRBV30 with TRBJ2-7, with 11 nucleotides matching TRBD1. The CDR3 is 15 residues long. CDR1 is GTSNPN, CDR2 SVGIG, per germline (reference sequence). Trimming removed 3 bases from V and 5 bases from J; junction bases left unmatched: 9. CDR3 sequence (DNA): TGTGCCTGGAGCCCATCGGGACAGGGGGGTGACGAGCAGTACTTC. It yields the protein CAWSPSGQGGDEQYF.

The rearrangement joins TRBV29-1 to TRBJ2-5; D might be TRBD2 (6 bases). Germline-derived CDR1 and CDR2 are SQVTM and ANQGSEA. The V gene lost 3 bases and the J gene lost 4 bases, with 12 bases spanning the gap. The CDR3 has 13 amino acids. The CDR3 DNA reads TGCAGCGTTGACGGGACTGCAGGAGAGACCCAGTACTTC. Translating it yields CSVDGTAGETQYF.

The chain has TRBV2 and TRBJ2-1; 7 bases are shared with TRBD1. The CDR3 consists of 13 residues. After removal of 6 bases from V and 4 bases from J, the junction contained 3 bases not matched to a gene. CDR1 and CDR2 (germline): SNHLY, FYNNEI. CDR3 DNA sequence: TGTGCCAGCAGGGGGACAGAGTACAATGAGCAGTTCTTC. Its protein is CASRGTEYNEQFF. Variable domain in full (rest from reference TRBV2 and TRBJ2-1): EPEVTQTPSHQVTQMGQEVILRCVPISNHLYFYWYRQILGQKVEFLVSFYNNEISEKSEIFDDQFSVERPDGSNFTLKIRSTKLEDSAMYFCASRGTEYNEQFFGPGTRLTVL.

The CDR3 sequence: CSAREPRPELANVLTF. CDR3 nucleotide sequence: TGCAGTGCTAGAGAACCCAGGCCGGAGCTGGCCAACGTCCTGACTTTC. The chain recombines TRBV20-1 with TRBJ2-6; D is unresolved. The CDR3 is 16 amino acids. Trimming pared 0 bases from V and 6 bases from J, leaving 15 bases between. The germline gives CDR1 DFQATT, CDR2 SNEGSKA (reference sequence).

This clonotype came up once. The chain combines TRBV7-9 with TRBJ2-5; D uncertain. The V gene lost 6 bases and the J gene lost 2 bases, with 10 bases spanning the gap. This CDR3 has 13 residues. Germline CDR1 and CDR2: SEHNR and FQNEAQ (reference sequence). The CDR3 sequence: CASSRDTQETQYF. The CDR3 DNA reads as TGTGCCAGCAGTCGCGACACTCAAGAGACCCAGTACTTC. Using reference TRBV7-9 and TRBJ2-5 for the parts outside the CDR3, the full variable domain is DTGVSQNPRHKITKRGQNVTFRCDPISEHNRLYWYRQTLGQGPEFLTYFQNEAQLEKSRLLSDRFSAERPKGSFSTLEIQRTEQGDSAMYLCASSRDTQETQYFGPGTRLLVL.

CDR3 DNA sequence: TGTGCCACCAGCAGCCCTGAAGGGGGAGCTAACTATGGCTACACCTTC. Translation gives CATSSPEGGANYGYTF. This chain links TRBV15 with TRBJ1-2; D may be TRBD1 (6 bases). Trimming pared 3 bases from V and 0 bases from J, leaving 14 bases between. Germline lookup yields CDR1 LNHNV and CDR2 YYDKDF (reference sequence). The CDR3 runs 16 residues.

The chain combines TRBV5-1 with TRBJ2-7; D is unresolved. CDR3 size: 13 residues. Germline V gene lookup returns CDR1 SGHRS and CDR2 YFSETQ. The V and J ends lost 0 bases and 6 bases respectively, with 10 bases between them. CDR3 amino acids: CASSLVVGFEQYF. DNA for the CDR3: TGCGCCAGCAGCTTGGTTGTAGGTTTCGAGCAGTACTTC. Full variable domain (rest looked up from reference TRBV5-1 and TRBJ2-7): KAGVTQTPRYLIKTRGQQVTLSCSPISGHRSVSWYQQTPGQGLQFLFEYFSETQRNKGNFPGRFSGRQFSNSRSEMNVSTLELGDSALYLCASSLVVGFEQYFGPGTRLTVT.

The V and J genes are TRBV20-1 and TRBJ1-6, with unresolved D. The germline V gene encodes CDR1 DFQATT and CDR2 SNEGSKA (reference sequence). The CDR3 runs to 15 residues. Between the trimmed V and J ends, which lost 6 bases and 1 base, there was a span of 13 bases. The CDR3 DNA is TGCAGTGCCCCGGGGTCTGGTTCCTATAATTCACCCCTCCACTTT. Translation: CSAPGSGSYNSPLHF.

The chain employs TRBV3-1 and TRBJ2-3, with D uncertain. CDR3 length: 12 amino acids. V gave up 0 bases and J gave up 7 bases, with 5 bases separating them. Germline CDR1 and CDR2: LGHDT and YNNKEL (reference sequence). CDR3 sequence (DNA): TGTGCCAGCAGCCAAGATCCGAATACGCAGTATTTT. Translated: CASSQDPNTQYF.

The chain is built from TRBV2 and TRBJ1-1; 8 bases line up with TRBD1. Trimming cost V 4 bases and J 6 bases; bases outside gene matches: 7. The CDR3 consists of 14 residues. Germline assignment: CDR1 SNHLY and CDR2 FYNNEI. The CDR3 protein is CASSVFQGASEAFF. Here the CDR3 DNA reads TGTGCCAGCAGTGTATTCCAGGGGGCTTCTGAAGCTTTCTTT.

This rearrangement joins TRBV6-2 or TRBV6-3 to TRBJ2-4, with D uncertain. Trimming took off 0 bases at V and 7 bases at J, with 7 bases between the two ends. The germline V gene encodes CDR1 MNHEY and CDR2 SVGEGT. CDR3 length: 13 residues. For the CDR3, the DNA is TGTGCCAGCAGTTACTCGGCCTCTAACATTCAGTACTTC. Protein product: CASSYSASNIQYF.

V usage is TRBV27 and J usage is TRBJ1-2; a possible D gene is TRBD1 (5 bases). V lost 2 bases and J lost 4, with 11 bases in between. Germline CDR1 MNHEY, CDR2 SMNVEV (reference sequence). This CDR3 has 14 amino acids. In nucleotides, the CDR3 is TGTGCCAGCAGTTTACTTGGGCAGGGCTATGGCTACACCTTC. This codes for CASSLLGQGYGYTF.

J is TRBJ2-3 and V is TRBV7-2, with TRBD1 matching over 7 bases. Trimming took 5 bases from V and 0 from J; bases not matched to a gene: 5. CDR3 length: 15 residues. Germline CDR1 reads SGHTA; CDR2 reads FQGNSA. DNA for the CDR3: TGTGCCAGCAGCGATAACAGGGGAAGCACAGATACGCAGTATTTT. It codes for CASSDNRGSTDTQYF.

The chain has TRBV9 and TRBJ1-4; 9 nucleotides agree with TRBD1. Germline V lookup: CDR1 SGDLS, CDR2 YYNGEE. V dropped 2 bases and J dropped 7; count of bases not matched to a gene: 9. The CDR3 totals 16 residues. This CDR3 reads CASSVSTGGGSEKLFF. The CDR3 nucleotides read TGTGCCAGCAGCGTCTCGACAGGGGGAGGTAGTGAAAAACTGTTTTTT. Drawing the rest from reference TRBV9 and TRBJ1-4, the complete variable domain is DSGVTQTPKHLITATGQRVTLRCSPRSGDLSVYWYQQSLDQGLQFLIQYYNGEERAKGNILERFSAQQFPDLHSELNLSSLELGDSALYFCASSVSTGGGSEKLFFGSGTQLSVL.

The chain carries TRBV30 and TRBJ1-2, with D tentatively TRBD1 (6 bases). Trimming took off 1 base at V and 4 bases at J, with 13 bases between the two ends. From germline, CDR1 is GTSNPN and CDR2 SVGIG (reference sequence). The length of the CDR3 is 14 residues. CDR3 DNA: TGTGCCTGGAGTGGGGGACAAATCTCCTATGGCTACACCTTC. Protein: CAWSGGQISYGYTF.

Only one count was recorded for this clonotype. The chain uses TRBV7-9 and TRBJ1-1; D uncertain. From germline, CDR1 is SEHNR and CDR2 FQNEAQ (reference sequence). The CDR3 is 15 amino acids. Trimming stripped 1 base from V and 2 bases from J, with 11 bases between. CDR3 sequence: CASSLGTTVNTEAFF. The CDR3 nucleotides are TGTGCCAGCAGCTTAGGTACGACCGTTAACACTGAAGCTTTCTTT.

This clonotype came up a few times. The chain joins TRBV20-1 to TRBJ2-3; D not resolved. V was cut by 7 bases and J by 6 bases, with 2 bases left in between. Germline V gene sequence: CDR1 DFQATT, CDR2 SNEGSKA (reference sequence). The CDR3 consists of 8 residues. Here the CDR3 reads CSVDTQYF. In nucleotides, the CDR3 is TGCAGTGTGGATACGCAGTATTTT.

This sequence joins TRBV30 and TRBJ1-2; 7 nucleotides line up with TRBD1. J gave up 5 bases and V 4 bases, and 7 bases lay outside the gene matches. The CDR3 is made up of 13 amino acids. Germline loops: CDR1 GTSNPN, CDR2 SVGIG (reference sequence). The CDR3 loop is CAWTDQGVYGYTF. In nucleotides, the CDR3 is TGTGCCTGGACAGACCAGGGGGTTTATGGCTACACCTTC.

The chain carries TRBV24-1 and TRBJ2-2, with TRBD1 as a possible D gene (6 bases). Trimming cost V 10 bases and J 2 bases, with 16 bases left between them. The CDR3 consists of 15 residues. Looked up from germline, CDR1 is KGHDR and CDR2 is SFDVKD. The CDR3 nucleotides are TGTGCCACGAAAGCAGGGGCCAATAACACCGGGGAGCTGTTTTTT. The encoded protein is CATKAGANNTGELFF.

V and J are TRBV20-1 and TRBJ2-5; perhaps TRBD2 as D (6 bases). The CDR3 is 14 amino acids. Germline V gene sequence: CDR1 DFQATT, CDR2 SNEGSKA (reference sequence). V shed 6 bases and J shed 4 bases, with 18 bases lying between them. CDR3 loop: CSARSGTVLETQYF. CDR3 coding DNA: TGCAGTGCCAGATCCGGGACTGTCTTAGAGACCCAGTACTTC.

The gene calls are TRBV29-1 and TRBJ1-4, with TRBD1 identical over 9 bases. The ends lost 6 bases at V and 8 bases at J; junction bases unmatched: 4. The CDR3 extends over 12 amino acids. CDR1 and CDR2 (germline): SQVTM, ANQGSEA. CDR3 DNA sequence: TGCAGCGTCCGACAGGGGGAGGAAAAACTGTTTTTT. Translation gives CSVRQGEEKLFF.

V usage is TRBV11-2 and J usage is TRBJ2-7, with D possibly TRBD1 on 6 matching bases. In germline, CDR1 is SGHAT, CDR2 FQNNGV. The CDR3 has 16 residues. V was shortened by 5 bases and J by 8 bases, with 25 bases between the two germline ends. CDR3 loop: CASSPLSWQGPIKQYF. The CDR3 coding sequence is TGTGCCAGCAGCCCCCTATCTTGGCAGGGGCCCATCAAGCAGTACTTC.

The chain is built from TRBV12-3 or TRBV12-4 and TRBJ2-7; D ambiguous. V lost 11 bases and J lost 0, with 11 bases in between. CDR3 length equals 12 residues. The CDR3 DNA reads TGTGCCTCAGCCCCCAGCTCCTACGAGCAGTACTTC. Protein product: CASAPSSYEQYF.